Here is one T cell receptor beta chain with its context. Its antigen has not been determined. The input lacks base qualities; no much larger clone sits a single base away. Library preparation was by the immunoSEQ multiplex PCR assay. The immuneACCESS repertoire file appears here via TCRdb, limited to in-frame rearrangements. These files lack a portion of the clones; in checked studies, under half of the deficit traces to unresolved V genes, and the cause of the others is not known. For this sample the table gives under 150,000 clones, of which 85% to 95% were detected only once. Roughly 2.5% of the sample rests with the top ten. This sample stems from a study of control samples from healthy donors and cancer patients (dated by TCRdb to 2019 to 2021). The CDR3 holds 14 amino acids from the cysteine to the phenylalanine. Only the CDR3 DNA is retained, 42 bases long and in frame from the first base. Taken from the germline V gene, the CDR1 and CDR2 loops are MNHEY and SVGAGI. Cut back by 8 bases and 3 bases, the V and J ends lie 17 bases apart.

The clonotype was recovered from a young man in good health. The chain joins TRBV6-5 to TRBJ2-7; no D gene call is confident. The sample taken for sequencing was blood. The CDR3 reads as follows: CASPIAWSFYEQYF. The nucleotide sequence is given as TGTGCCAGCCCTATTGCTTGGTCCTTCTACGAGCAGTACTTC.